This T cell receptor beta chain was profiled in a study of cytomegalovirus exposure and HLA in healthy donors. The study ran its PCR with 60 Vbeta and 13 Jbeta primers. Clones were sequenced by immunoSEQ multiplex PCR, and TCRdb holds only the in-frame ones, with some missing. The table records some 90,000 clones, 60% to 85% of them present only once. CDR3 length: 17 amino acids. V lost 8 bases, J lost 3 bases, and 7 bases stayed unmatched. The germline V gene has CDR1 MGHRA and CDR2 YSYEKL. The source is a man aged 25-45 years in good health and CMV-seropositive. Sequencing input: PBMCs. The chain employs TRBV4-1 and TRBJ2-2; 15 positions match TRBD2. The CDR3 DNA sequence: TGCGCCAGCTCGGGACTAGCGGGAGGACTTCACACCGGGGAGCTGTTTTTT. It codes for CASSGLAGGLHTGELFF.